These 22 T cell receptor beta chains share one sample of origin, sequenced in a study of blood T cell repertoires in COVID-19 (dated by TCRdb to 2020 to 2022). Preparation of the library involved the immunoSEQ multiplex PCR assay. Imported from immuneACCESS, the table was reduced by TCRdb to in-frame sequences with V and J called. These copies leave out some clones; in studies compared against another copy, an unresolved V gene accounts for under half, and the cause of the remainder is not known. The sample table holds about 330,000 clones, of which about 90% were seen once. The top ten clones comprise 5.3% of the sample. Sequenced sample: PBMCs or T cells enriched from blood (not recorded which). The source is a woman under 40 who had recovered from COVID-19.

The V gene is TRBV28, the J gene TRBJ1-6, with 7 nucleotides matching TRBD1. There are 18 residues in the CDR3. V was pared by 4 bases and J by 10 bases, with 19 bases of the junction left unmatched. The V gene's germline CDR1 is MDHEN and CDR2 SYDVKM. CDR3 sequence (DNA): TGTGCCAGCAGTTCATCTCGGGACAGACCCTTTCCCGGGTCACCCCTCCACTTT. It is translated as CASSSSRDRPFPGSPLHF. Together with reference TRBV28 and TRBJ1-6, the CDR3 gives the full variable domain: DVKVTQSSRYLVKRTGEKVFLECVQDMDHENMFWYRQDPGLGLRLIYFSYDVKMKEKGDIPEGYSVSREKKERFSLILESASTNQTSMYLCASSSSRDRPFPGSPLHFGNGTRLTVT.

This chain connects TRBV28 to TRBJ1-1; TRBD1 is a possible D gene (5 bases). Germline values: CDR1 MDHEN, CDR2 SYDVKM. This CDR3 contains 17 residues. Trimming took off 3 bases at V and 0 bases at J, with 17 bases between the two ends. CDR3 coding DNA: TGTGCCAGCAGTTTCCCCCTCCAAGGGGCCGTGAACACTGAAGCTTTCTTT. Protein: CASSFPLQGAVNTEAFF.

This rearrangement joins TRBV6-5 to TRBJ2-7; no definite D call. CDR1 and CDR2 (germline): MNHEY, SVGAGI. V was shortened by 7 bases and J by 4 bases, with 20 bases between the two germline ends. CDR3 size: 15 residues. CDR3 DNA: TGTGCCAGCATGCCTGGAGTCCAATCCCCGTACGAGCAGTACTTC. It is translated as CASMPGVQSPYEQYF.

The chain links TRBV4-1 to TRBJ1-1; the D is unclear. The germline V gene encodes CDR1 MGHRA and CDR2 YSYEKL. The V end lost 0 bases, the J end lost 0 bases, and 8 bases lay between the germline ends. The CDR3 sequence is 15 residues long. CDR3 DNA sequence: TGCGCCAGCAGCCAAGATCCCATCATGAACACTGAAGCTTTCTTT. Translation: CASSQDPIMNTEAFF.

To note about this clone: Different DNA sequences within this sample yield the same CDR3. J is TRBJ1-1 and V is TRBV5-1; D gene unclear. This CDR3 spans 14 amino acids. V lost 0 bases and J 5 bases, leaving 11 bases between the germline ends. Germline V lookup: CDR1 SGHRS, CDR2 YFSETQ. The chain's CDR3 is CASSLDRGGTEAFF. The DNA of the CDR3 is TGCGCCAGCAGCTTGGACCGGGGTGGAACTGAAGCTTTCTTT.

The chain uses TRBV6-5 and TRBJ1-1, with TRBD1 matching over 7 bases. The length of the CDR3 is 15 residues. V trimming: 4 bases; J trimming: 4 bases; junction bases outside the gene matches: 9. Germline CDR1 and CDR2: MNHEY and SVGAGI. The CDR3 loop is CASSSLKTGFTEAFF. CDR3 nucleotides: TGTGCCAGCAGTTCCCTCAAGACAGGGTTCACTGAAGCTTTCTTT.

The chain couples TRBV19 to TRBJ1-1; D might be TRBD1 (5 bases). The CDR3 covers 15 residues. Germline V gene lookup returns CDR1 LNHDA and CDR2 SQIVND (reference sequence). Trimming left V 2 bases short and J 3 bases short, with 13 bases between. The CDR3 bases are TGTGCCAGTAGTATAAGTGGAGGGGCTTACACTGAAGCTTTCTTT. It translates to CASSISGGAYTEAFF.

The V call is TRBV4-3, the J call TRBJ2-7, with 7 bases identical to TRBD1. This CDR3 contains 18 residues. Per the germline V gene, CDR1 is LGHNA and CDR2 is YSLEER. Trimming took 0 bases from V and 1 from J; bases not matched to a gene: 12. CDR3: CASSQDWRTGGGSYEQYF. The CDR3 DNA sequence: TGCGCCAGCAGCCAAGATTGGCGGACAGGAGGCGGGTCCTACGAGCAGTACTTC.

CDR3 in amino acids: CASSLDRGLEKLFF. The CDR3 coding sequence is TGTGCCAGCAGCTTGGACAGGGGGCTTGAAAAACTGTTTTTT. The chain is built from TRBV5-4 and TRBJ1-4; TRBD1 matches at 9 bases. The CDR3 length is 14 residues. Germline CDR1 reads SGHNT; CDR2 reads YYREEE (reference sequence). Trimming took 0 bases from V and 7 from J; bases not matched to a gene: 1.

This clone was counted a few times. J is TRBJ2-1 and V is TRBV5-1; 7 bases line up with TRBD1. The germline V gene encodes CDR1 SGHRS and CDR2 YFSETQ. CDR3 length: 15 amino acids. Trimming cost V 0 bases and J 2 bases; bases outside gene matches: 2. The DNA for the CDR3 is TGCGCCAGCAGCTTGGAACAGGGGCCCTACAATGAGCAGTTCTTC. It codes for CASSLEQGPYNEQFF.

V gene TRBV27 combines with J gene TRBJ1-4; 9 positions match TRBD1. Trimming cost V 3 bases and J 5 bases; bases outside gene matches: 4. CDR1 and CDR2 from the germline V gene are MNHEY and SMNVEV (reference sequence). The CDR3 has 15 residues. DNA of the CDR3: TGTGCCAGCAGTTTGCCGGGACAGGGAAATGAAAAACTGTTTTTT. It translates to CASSLPGQGNEKLFF.

The chain uses TRBV7-2 and TRBJ1-5; D possibly corresponds to TRBD1 (6 bases). CDR1 is SGHTA and CDR2 is FQGNSA in the germline V gene. Trimming shortened V by 5 bases and J by 7 bases, and 15 bases separated the two germline ends. The length of the CDR3 is 14 residues. Written as DNA, the CDR3 is TGTGCCAGCAGCCTCAACAGGGTAGAGCAGCCCCAGCATTTT. Translation gives CASSLNRVEQPQHF.

CDR3 sequence reads: CATRLAGVEQFF. The CDR3 DNA sequence: TGTGCCACAAGACTAGCGGGGGTTGAGCAGTTCTTC. The rearrangement uses TRBV2 and TRBJ2-1; 12 positions agree with TRBD2. J lost 9 bases, V lost 10 bases, and 4 bases had no gene match. Germline values: CDR1 SNHLY, CDR2 FYNNEI. The CDR3 contains 12 residues.

The V and J genes are TRBV7-3 and TRBJ2-3, with 8 nucleotides matching TRBD2. After removal of 5 bases from V and 0 bases from J, the junction contained 16 bases not matched to a gene. Germline loops: CDR1 SGHTA, CDR2 FQGTGA. This CDR3 is built from 19 residues. The CDR3 coding sequence is TGTGCCAGCAGCCGCCGGGTGAGCGGGGGCCGACATAGCACAGATACGCAGTATTTT. It is translated as CASSRRVSGGRHSTDTQYF.

The V call is TRBV7-6, the J call TRBJ2-1; D possibly corresponds to TRBD1 (5 bases). This CDR3 has 13 residues. V shed 11 bases and J shed 7 bases, with 18 bases lying between them. Germline V CDR1 and CDR2: SGHVS, FNYEAQ. The CDR3 sequence is CAGKGQGWNEQFF. CDR3 nucleotides: TGTGCCGGAAAGGGGCAGGGCTGGAATGAGCAGTTCTTC.

The V gene is TRBV27, the J gene TRBJ1-2; D gene unclear. The germline CDR1 and CDR2 sequences are MNHEY and SMNVEV (reference sequence). The V gene lost 7 bases and the J gene lost 10 bases, with 19 bases spanning the gap. The length of the CDR3 is 13 residues. The CDR3 sequence: CASTTMAGSLYTF. Here the CDR3 DNA reads TGTGCCAGCACCACTATGGCGGGGTCCCTCTACACCTTC.

The chain links TRBV2 to TRBJ2-1, with 8 bases identical to TRBD1. The junction had 5 bases not matched to a gene; V was cut back by 1 base and J by 6 bases. The CDR3 extends over 15 amino acids. Germline loops: CDR1 SNHLY, CDR2 FYNNEI. The CDR3 loop is CASSEGRGLFNEQFF. The CDR3 nucleotides are TGTGCCAGCAGTGAAGGCAGGGGGCTGTTCAATGAGCAGTTCTTC.

The V and J genes are TRBV11-2 and TRBJ2-7; 10 bases are shared with TRBD2. Germline V gene sequence: CDR1 SGHAT, CDR2 FQNNGV. Trimming cost V 1 base and J 3 bases; bases outside gene matches: 6. The length of the CDR3 is 16 residues. This CDR3 reads CASSLATSGTFYEQYF. In DNA, the CDR3 is TGTGCCAGCAGCTTAGCTACTAGCGGGACCTTCTACGAGCAGTACTTC.

In its sample, this clone was seen a few times. The gene calls are TRBV27 and TRBJ1-3, with 7 bases lining up with TRBD1. From germline, CDR1 is MNHEY and CDR2 SMNVEV (reference sequence). The trim removed 6 bases at V and 7 bases at J, leaving 15 bases unmatched. This CDR3 has 16 amino acids. The CDR3 region is CASRKETTGTYNTIYF. For the CDR3, the DNA is TGTGCCAGCAGAAAAGAAACGACAGGGACCTATAACACCATATATTTT.

V is TRBV9 and J is TRBJ1-4, with D possibly TRBD1 on 6 matching bases. V was cut by 4 bases and J by 7 bases, with 17 bases left in between. CDR3 size: 15 residues. The germline gives CDR1 SGDLS, CDR2 YYNGEE. CDR3 coding DNA: TGTGCCAGCAGCCCAGGGGCGGGGGGCGCTGAAAAACTGTTTTTT. Protein product: CASSPGAGGAEKLFF.

The V gene is TRBV12-3 or TRBV12-4, the J gene TRBJ2-7; D remains unclear. V lost 6 bases and J lost 3, with 9 bases in between. CDR3 length: 12 residues. CDR3 bases: TGTGCCAGCAGCAAGTCCAGCTACGAGCAGTACTTC. This encodes CASSKSSYEQYF.

CDR3 nucleotides: TGTGCCAGCAGTTTAGTTCAGGGGGCAGCCTATGGCTACACCTTC. Its protein is CASSLVQGAAYGYTF. The chain couples TRBV27 to TRBJ1-2; 8 positions match TRBD1. Germline lookup yields CDR1 MNHEY and CDR2 SMNVEV (reference sequence). This CDR3 contains 15 residues. V lost 2 bases, J lost 4 bases, and 6 bases stayed unmatched.